Sequencing of this T cell receptor beta chain was carried out in a study of T cells in Graves' hyperthyroidism and ophthalmopathy. Across the study: Before treatment of any kind, peripheral blood was taken at initial diagnosis.

Patients with uncontrolled infections, other autoimmune diseases, pregnancy or lactation were excluded. As for this clonotype: A much larger clone is a single base away; this may be a read error.

The CDR3 extends over 16 amino acids. V was cut by 6 bases and J by 0 bases, with 18 bases left in between. Germline CDR1 and CDR2: MNHEY and SVGEGT. Researchers amplified the TCR beta CDR3 regions from RNA transcripts. First-round RT-PCR of the TCR CDR3 relied on the HTBI primer set. TCRdb ran MiXCR on the multiplex PCR reads and lists one entry per CDR3 protein. The table lists about 590,000 distinct CDR3 sequences, approximately 14% of them singletons. The J gene is TRBJ2-7, the V gene TRBV6-2 or TRBV6-3; tentative D call: TRBD1 (6 bases). Sequenced sample: blood. The receptor was derived from a woman aged 25 to 39 with Graves' hyperthyroidism. CDR3 nucleotides: TGTGCCAGCAGCCCAAATCCCCGGACAGTCTCCTACGAGCAGTACTTC. Amino acid sequence: CASSPNPRTVSYEQYF.